A single sample is the source of the 21 T cell receptor beta chains below, sequenced in a study of blood T cells in healthy people across ages. Next came a second PCR, run for about 7 to 12 cycles, which used a sample-barcoded 5' primer along with a J-beta primer mix. TCRdb redid the calling of the 5' RACE reads with MiXCR, one entry per CDR3 protein. The table lists 1.5 million to 2 million distinct CDR3 sequences, under 30% of them singletons, with approximately 7.7% in the top ten. What was sequenced was blood. These receptors originate from a woman aged 25-40 years in good health.

This clonotype turned up a few times. The gene calls are TRBV11-2 and TRBJ2-5; maybe TRBD2 (8 bases). Trimming cost V 8 bases and J 5 bases, with 21 bases left between them. This CDR3 region has 15 residues. The germline V gene encodes CDR1 SGHAT and CDR2 FQNNGV. CDR3 nucleotides: TGTGCCAGCGGTAAAGCGGGGGCCAGGGGGGAGACCCAGTACTTC. It encodes CASGKAGARGETQYF.

This clonotype came up a few times. The rearrangement links TRBV10-3 to TRBJ2-3, with a possible D match to TRBD1 (6 bases). Germline lookup yields CDR1 ENHRY and CDR2 SYGVKD. V was cut by 8 bases and J by 2 bases, with 11 bases left in between. The CDR3 covers 13 residues. The DNA for the CDR3 is TGTGCCATCTCCAGGGGCAACACAGATACGCAGTATTTT. The encoded protein is CAISRGNTDTQYF.

The chain couples TRBV10-3 to TRBJ2-1, with D possibly TRBD1 on 6 matching bases. Deletions cut 0 bases from V and 5 bases from J, with 11 bases between. Looked up from germline, CDR1 is ENHRY and CDR2 is SYGVKD. This CDR3 has 15 residues. CDR3 bases: TGTGCCATCAGTGAGTCGAGGCAGGGGAACAATGAGCAGTTCTTC. This encodes CAISESRQGNNEQFF.

The sample holds a few counts of this clonotype. The chain links TRBV7-8 to TRBJ1-2; D remains ambiguous. CDR1 and CDR2 (germline): SGHVS, FQNEAQ. The germline V and J ends were trimmed by 5 bases and 6 bases, with 16 bases remaining between them. The CDR3 is 14 amino acids. The CDR3 region has the DNA TGTGCCAGCAGCCTTCGACACGATAAGAATGGCTACACCTTC. This encodes CASSLRHDKNGYTF.

This clonotype appeared a single time. The chain has TRBV5-1 and TRBJ1-1; D remains unclear. Trimming pared 3 bases from V and 2 bases from J, leaving 11 bases between. This CDR3 comprises 14 residues. Germline assignment: CDR1 SGHRS and CDR2 YFSETQ. CDR3 amino acids: CASSWVAANTEAFF. The CDR3 nucleotides read TGCGCCAGCAGCTGGGTGGCAGCTAACACTGAAGCTTTCTTT.

V is TRBV3-1 and J is TRBJ1-1; D may be TRBD1 (5 bases). V shed 0 bases and J shed 4 bases, with 15 bases lying between them. Looked up from germline, CDR1 is LGHDT and CDR2 is YNNKEL (reference sequence). The CDR3 sequence is 16 residues long. Here the CDR3 reads CASSQDVPWRGTEAFF. The DNA of the CDR3 is TGTGCCAGCAGCCAAGATGTCCCCTGGAGGGGCACTGAAGCTTTCTTT. Full variable domain (rest looked up from reference TRBV3-1 and TRBJ1-1): DTAVSQTPKYLVTQMGNDKSIKCEQNLGHDTMYWYKQDSKKFLKIMFSYNNKELIINETVPNRFSPKSPDKAHLNLHINSLELGDSAVYFCASSQDVPWRGTEAFFGQGTRLTVV.

This sequence joins TRBV20-1 and TRBJ2-1, with D tentatively TRBD2 (6 bases). Looked up from germline, CDR1 is DFQATT and CDR2 is SNEGSKA (reference sequence). With 3 bases removed from V and 12 bases from J, the gap between germline ends came to 18 bases. This CDR3 has 13 amino acids. The CDR3 DNA reads TGCAGTGCTAGGCCCTGCGGGGCAATTGGGCAGTTCTTC. This sequence encodes CSARPCGAIGQFF.

The table lists this clonotype with a few counts. The rearrangement joins TRBV3-1 to TRBJ1-2, with D possibly TRBD1 on 5 matching bases. Between the trimmed V and J ends, which lost 3 bases and 4 bases, there was a span of 15 bases. Germline V gene lookup returns CDR1 LGHDT and CDR2 YNNKEL (reference sequence). CDR3 size: 15 residues. This chain's CDR3 is CASSHWDRLSYGYTF. The DNA for the CDR3 is TGTGCCAGCAGCCATTGGGACCGATTGAGCTATGGCTACACCTTC.

There are many counts of this clonotype. This sequence joins TRBV5-1 and TRBJ2-7, with 9 bases aligning to TRBD1. Germline V CDR1 and CDR2: SGHRS, YFSETQ. CDR3 length: 15 residues. The V gene end was trimmed by 7 bases and the J gene end by 4 bases; junction bases not matched to a gene: 12. Here the CDR3 reads CASSTGGTGSYEQYF. The CDR3 region has the DNA TGCGCCAGCTCTACAGGTGGGACAGGGAGTTACGAGCAGTACTTC.

This clonotype was seen more than once but under ten times. This CDR3 reads CASSFETGIYEQYF. The CDR3 DNA is TGTGCCAGCAGCTTCGAGACAGGGATCTACGAGCAGTACTTC. V gene TRBV5-6 combines with J gene TRBJ2-7; TRBD1 aligns across 7 bases. The junction had 5 bases not matched to a gene; V was cut back by 2 bases and J by 3 bases. The CDR3 is 14 amino acids. Germline V lookup: CDR1 SGHDT, CDR2 YYEEEE.

V gene TRBV6-5 combines with J gene TRBJ2-2, with 13 bases identical to TRBD2. The CDR3 is 18 residues long. Germline assignment: CDR1 MNHEY and CDR2 SVGAGI. J lost 0 bases, V lost 4 bases, and 5 bases had no gene match. Here the CDR3 DNA reads TGTGCCAGCAGTTCCCCGGGACTAGCGGGATCGAACACCGGGGAGCTGTTTTTT. Amino acid sequence: CASSSPGLAGSNTGELFF.

This clonotype was detected a few times. The chain is built from TRBV10-3 and TRBJ2-3; 12 bases fit TRBD2. Unmatched junction bases numbered 7, after V lost 3 bases and J lost 6 bases. From germline, CDR1 is ENHRY and CDR2 SYGVKD. The CDR3 has 16 amino acids. The CDR3 is CAISDRTSGIDDTQYF. Here the CDR3 DNA reads TGTGCCATCAGTGACAGGACTAGCGGGATCGACGATACGCAGTATTTT.

V gene TRBV5-6 combines with J gene TRBJ2-4; D assignment may be TRBD1 or TRBD2 (5 bases each). The CDR3 is 15 residues long. Germline lookup yields CDR1 SGHDT and CDR2 YYEEEE. Trimming took off 1 base at V and 13 bases at J, with 21 bases between the two ends. This CDR3 is CASSLYSGTFHGQYF. The CDR3 DNA reads as TGTGCCAGCAGCTTGTACTCAGGGACGTTCCACGGGCAGTACTTC.

This clonotype was picked up many times. The V gene is TRBV7-2, the J gene TRBJ1-5; the D gene is possibly TRBD1 (5 bases). Deletions cut 5 bases from V and 6 bases from J, with 17 bases between. Germline V gives CDR1 SGHTA, CDR2 FQGNSA. There are 15 residues in the CDR3. Here the CDR3 DNA reads TGTGCCAGCAGCCCCGGGGGGATCAGGGTTCAGCCCCAGCATTTT. It codes for CASSPGGIRVQPQHF.

This clonotype was observed at least ten times. The CDR3 nucleotides are TGCAGTGCTAGAGATGGCGGACAGAGCTCCTACGAGCAGTACTTC. Its protein product is CSARDGGQSSYEQYF. The chain links TRBV20-1 to TRBJ2-7, with D maybe TRBD1 (6 bases). The CDR3 has 15 amino acids. CDR1 is DFQATT and CDR2 is SNEGSKA in the germline V gene (reference sequence). Deletions cut 0 bases from V and 0 bases from J, with 12 bases between.

The chain is built from TRBV28 and TRBJ2-1, with TRBD2 matching 8 bases. V was clipped by 6 bases and J by 4 bases; unmatched bases: 5. Germline V gene data show CDR1 as MDHEN and CDR2 as SYDVKM. The CDR3 length is 14 residues. CDR3 sequence reads: CASRSAGAYNEQFF. The CDR3 DNA is TGTGCCAGCAGGTCAGCGGGGGCTTACAATGAGCAGTTCTTC.

Points on this clonotype: A junction boundary mismatches the germline segment, possibly from a read error. This chain connects TRBV7-6 to TRBJ2-3, with TRBD2 matching 9 bases. There are 16 residues in the CDR3. Germline-derived CDR1 and CDR2 are SGHVS and FNYEAQ. Written as DNA, the CDR3 is TGTTCCAGCAGCTTAGTAGCGGGGGCCACGGGAGATACGCAGTATTTT. Translated, it gives CSSSLVAGATGDTQYF.

On this clonotype itself: This may come from a read error, since a much larger clone is one base off. Here the CDR3 reads CASSADKQRFF. The DNA of the CDR3 is TGTGCCAGCAGCGCAGACAAACAGCGGTTCTTC. The rearrangement links TRBV7-9 to TRBJ2-1; D is unclear. V gave up 5 bases and J gave up 15 bases, with 14 bases separating them. Germline assignment: CDR1 SEHNR and CDR2 FQNEAQ (reference sequence). The length of the CDR3 is 11 residues. Together with reference TRBV7-9 and TRBJ2-1, the CDR3 gives the full variable domain: DTGVSQNPRHKITKRGQNVTFRCDPISEHNRLYWYRQTLGQGPEFLTYFQNEAQLEKSRLLSDRFSAERPKGSFSTLEIQRTEQGDSAMYLCASSADKQRFFGPGTRLTVL.

The V call is TRBV7-7, the J call TRBJ2-5; D is possibly TRBD1 (5 bases). CDR1 SSHAT and CDR2 FNYEAQ come from the germline V gene (reference sequence). This CDR3 contains 13 residues. Trimming shortened V by 5 bases and J by 2 bases, and 9 bases separated the two germline ends. In nucleotides, the CDR3 is TGTGCCAGCAGCGGGGCCTCGCAAGAGACCCAGTACTTC. It encodes CASSGASQETQYF.

This clonotype was counted once. This chain connects TRBV15 to TRBJ2-1; D tentatively fits TRBD1 or TRBD2 (6 bases each). The V and J ends lost 0 bases and 4 bases respectively, with 10 bases between them. This CDR3 region has 15 residues. Per germline, CDR1 LNHNV and CDR2 YYDKDF (reference sequence). This CDR3 reads CATSRDRGGYNEQFF. The CDR3 DNA reads TGTGCCACCAGCAGAGATCGAGGGGGGTACAATGAGCAGTTCTTC. The complete variable domain, with remaining parts taken from reference TRBV15 and TRBJ2-1, reads DAMVIQNPRYQVTQFGKPVTLSCSQTLNHNVMYWYQQKSSQAPKLLFHYYDKDFNNEADTPDNFQSRRPNTSFCFLDIRSPGLGDTAMYLCATSRDRGGYNEQFFGPGTRLTVL.

This clonotype was seen a handful of times. The CDR3 DNA reads as TGTGCCAGCACCAAACAGGGGGCTGGTGGGGCCAACGTCCTGACTTTC. As protein: CASTKQGAGGANVLTF. The chain has TRBV28 and TRBJ2-6, with 9 bases matching TRBD1. V was pared by 7 bases and J by 3 bases, with 7 bases of the junction left unmatched. The CDR3 length is 16 residues. Germline V gene data show CDR1 as MDHEN and CDR2 as SYDVKM.